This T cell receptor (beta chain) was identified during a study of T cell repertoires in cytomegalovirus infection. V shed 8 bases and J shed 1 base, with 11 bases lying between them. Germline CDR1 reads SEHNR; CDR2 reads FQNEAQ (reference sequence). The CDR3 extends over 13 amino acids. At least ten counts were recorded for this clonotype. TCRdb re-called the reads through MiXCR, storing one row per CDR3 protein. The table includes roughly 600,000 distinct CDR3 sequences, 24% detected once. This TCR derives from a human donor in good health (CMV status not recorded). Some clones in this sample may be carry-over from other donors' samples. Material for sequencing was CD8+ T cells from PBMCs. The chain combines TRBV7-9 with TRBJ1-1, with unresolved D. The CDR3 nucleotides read TGTGCCAGCTGGCAGGACCAGAACACTGAAGCTTTCTTT. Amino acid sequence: CASWQDQNTEAFF.